This TCR beta chain originates from a study of tumor-infiltrating lymphocytes in primary liver carcinoma (dated by TCRdb to about 2017). Broadly, across the study: Of the five patients, three men and two women aged 30 to 69 years, four had hepatocellular carcinoma and one had combined HCC and intrahepatic cholangiocarcinoma. The study combined TCRbeta repertoire sequencing, expression microarrays and whole-exome sequencing across five regions of each liver tumor, with adjacent normal tissue and blood. The 25 or so tumor region samples were profiled with Agilent mRNA microarrays so that TCRbeta repertoire diversity could be related to the local molecular phenotype. Samples yielded roughly 3.5 to 7.13 million productive TCRbeta reads; read depth did not differ significantly between tissue types. Technical replicate repertoires showed high reproducibility, with mean shared-clone rates about 0.86 and correlation coefficients above 0.95. A total of 35 specimens from 5 patients went through TCRbeta repertoire sequencing, namely 25 tumor regions, 5 adjacent noncancerous liver tissues and 5 peripheral blood samples. The five patients had tumors of stage T1-T3 N0M0, with maximum diameters ranging from about 4 to 11 cm.

Without any cell sorting, total RNA and DNA were extracted together from around 18-30 mg of bulk tissue using the AllPrep DNA/RNA mini kit. Between November 2015 and early 2016, about 5 patients in China with histopathologically diagnosed primary liver carcinoma had their tumors surgically resected. Chronic HBV infection was present in the patients, and the patients were treatment-naive at sampling. Each tumor was sampled at five spatially separated regions: the tumor centre plus the superior, inferior, left-lateral and right-lateral poles. Histological examination found more than 75% viable tumor cells in every tumor sample. Fresh tumor and adjacent tissue pieces were bisected; one half was stored in RNAlater at -80°C, the other sent for histology. TCRbeta-specific cDNA was reverse-transcribed from approximately 0.5 ug total RNA using a constant-region primer and ProtoScript II reverse transcriptase. The TCRbeta libraries were prepared through three rounds of nested multiplex PCR following a slightly modified ARM-PCR procedure. Multiplex TRBV1-TRBV30 forward primers and a Cbeta reverse primer were used in the first two PCR rounds, each of which was run for around 9 cycles. Sample barcodes and Illumina adapters were added in a final 25-cycle PCR using Deep VentR polymerase. Before sequencing, amplicons between 200 and 500 bp were purified from gel using a QIAquick gel extraction kit. The TCRbeta amplicons were sequenced with 250-bp paired-end reads on an Illumina HiSeq 2500. From the authors' description of their analysis: Reads were quality-trimmed with Trimmomatic v0.33, and paired reads were merged with FLASH v1.2.11 to recover full CDR3 sequences. MiGEC v1.2.1b assigned V, D and J germline segments to the rearranged TCRbeta sequences. Clonotype statistics and Shannon-Wiener diversity indices were computed with VDJtools v1.0.0. Except for diversity analysis, only the 250 most abundant clonotypes of each sample were used in subsequent analyses to reduce sampling bias. Starting from the raw public reads, TCRdb applied fastp trimming at Q25, assembled clones with MiXCR and retained in-frame beta chains. For every CDR3 protein sequence, its rows merge into one entry that carries the most common genes and DNA. It is TCRdb's table, rather than the study itself, that gives the V and J calls and clone size. The sample includes under 85,000 distinct CDR3 sequences, with 65% to 80% observed a single time. Approximately 19% of the sample rests with the top ten.

As for this clonotype: Its antigen specificity is not known. This may be a read error, as it is one base from a much larger clone.

Summary of the overall study and its limitations: A significantly larger repertoire fraction was made up by the top 250 clones in tumors than in blood (p = 0.039). Only the TCR beta chain was sequenced, so true repertoire diversity is likely underestimated because unpaired alpha chains were not captured. With just 4 to 6 patients in the study, the authors point out that the findings should be validated in a larger study. Consistent with antigen-driven expansion, pairs of tumor regions showed higher repertoire overlap (mean roughly 36%) than either tumor-adjacent pairs (approximately 17%) or tumor-blood pairs (around 14%). Only about 7-25% of top clones were found in all five regions of a tumor, suggesting spatial heterogeneity of tumor-infiltrating T cells. Comparison of CD4+ and CD8+ T cell repertoires was precluded by the use of bulk unsorted samples.

The CDR3 runs 13 residues from the cysteine to the phenylalanine. Of all the DNA, just the CDR3 is kept, 39 bases in frame from base 1. Trimming takes 4 bases from V and 2 bases from J, and the germline ends sit 11 bases apart. The CDR1 and CDR2 encoded by the germline V gene are SQVTM and ANQGSEA. Material: liver tumor tissue from sampling region 1. What this sample's cell subset or site label stands for: tumor region T1, superior pole. The chain is encoded by TRBV29-1 joined to TRBJ1-2; TRBD1 might be the D gene, on 5 matching bases. The clonotype was recovered from a man between 35 and 55 years old with primary liver carcinoma and hepatitis B virus infection. This receptor carries the CDR3 CSVGAGPNYGYTF. The nucleotide sequence reads as follows: TGCAGCGTTGGGGCAGGGCCCAACTATGGCTACACCTTC.